These T cell receptor beta chains were read from a single sample in a study of shared clonotypes between healthy human individuals. TCRdb's table, derived via immunoSEQ multiplex PCR, lists solely in-frame clones and lacks some. The sample has about 2.4 million clones, 80% to 95% seen once; the top ten hold 0.36%. Material: naive CD4+ T cells from PBMCs. Source of these receptors: a man younger than 35 in good health. Some clones in this sample may be carry-over from other donors' samples. Both conserved end residues are part of each CDR3.

CDR3: CAWSVLGNSPLHF
V: TRBV30
J: TRBJ1-6

CDR3: CASSFRGRDEKLFF
V: TRBV7-9
J: TRBJ1-4

CDR3: CASTGQNTEAFF
V: TRBV28
J: TRBJ1-1

CDR3: CAIVRRDRGTYEQYF
V: TRBV7-9
J: TRBJ2-7

CDR3: CASSEGDRGFNEQFF
V: TRBV2
J: TRBJ2-1

CDR3: CASSPQTGPKGETQYF
V: TRBV18
J: TRBJ2-5

CDR3: CASMGTTDTQYF
V: TRBV19
J: TRBJ2-3

CDR3: CATSRDIGQSYEQYF
V: TRBV15
J: TRBJ2-7

CDR3: CASIKNGLAGLATGPYEQYF
V: TRBV27
J: TRBJ2-7

CDR3: CASSMDIANYGYTF
V: TRBV19
J: TRBJ1-2

CDR3: CASSPRRQGVNTEAFF
V: TRBV18
J: TRBJ1-1

CDR3: CASSVDLGLDEQYF
V: TRBV9
J: TRBJ2-7

CDR3: CAWSGGTSSFYGYTF
V: TRBV30
J: TRBJ1-2

CDR3: CASSQGSGRDIYNEQFF
V: TRBV4-1
J: TRBJ2-1

CDR3: CASSLTGQPYGYTF
V: TRBV7-3
J: TRBJ1-2

CDR3: CASEQGAQPEAFF
V: TRBV28
J: TRBJ1-1

CDR3: CASSYRELAGGYNEQFF
V: TRBV7-2
J: TRBJ2-1

CDR3: CASSLLGQPGSYTF
V: TRBV4-3
J: TRBJ1-2

CDR3: CASSLESGRPADTQYF
V: TRBV27
J: TRBJ2-3

CDR3: CASINRDGAEAFF
V: TRBV6-6
J: TRBJ1-1

CDR3: CASSLVSGSIYEQFF
V: TRBV2
J: TRBJ2-1

CDR3: CASSTGRERQPQHF
V: TRBV2
J: TRBJ1-5

CDR3: CASRPQRRGAHEQYF
V: TRBV10-1
J: TRBJ2-7

CDR3: CAWSGTGAYNEQFF
V: TRBV30
J: TRBJ2-1

CDR3: CASSPLGGPGNTIYF
V: TRBV18
J: TRBJ1-3

CDR3: CASSYPDGGRTF
V: TRBV6-5
J: TRBJ1-2

CDR3: CSAAVRVNQPQHF
V: TRBV29-1
J: TRBJ1-5

CDR3: CASSVVGGSGELFF
V: TRBV9
J: TRBJ2-2

CDR3: CASSPSPGLGYIQYF
V: TRBV5-1
J: TRBJ2-4

CDR3: CASSSGTGETQYF
V: TRBV11-1
J: TRBJ2-5

CDR3: CASSDCLAGTYQETQYF
V: TRBV6-4
J: TRBJ2-5

CDR3: CASSPAGGRETQYF
V: TRBV10-1
J: TRBJ2-5

CDR3: CASNHGGGTSSYNEQFF
V: TRBV28
J: TRBJ2-1

CDR3: CASSIGGVSYEQYF
V: TRBV19
J: TRBJ2-7

CDR3: CASSYRGQETQYF
V: TRBV6-5
J: TRBJ2-5

CDR3: CATLTALYNEQFF
V: TRBV6-5
J: TRBJ2-1